One T cell receptor (beta chain) is described in this entry. Antigen specificity is unknown. Looked up from germline, CDR1 is DFQATT and CDR2 is SNEGSKA (reference sequence). The CDR3 is 12 amino acids. V lost 0 bases, J lost 3 bases, and 6 bases lay in between. These data belong to a study of regulatory T cells in long-lasting Graves disease. Across the study: Those with persistent Graves' disease had received antithyroid drugs for over 5 years with positive TSH receptor antibodies. Study-level findings and limits: Persistent disease samples used TRBV28, TRBJ1-2 and TRBJ2-5 preferentially. Those with persistent disease had in common more public clonotypes (2,741) than new patients (more than 900). Reduced TCR diversity was observed in persistent Graves' patients versus newly diagnosed patients.

Libraries of TCR beta came from iRepertoire HTBI primers plus Arm-PCR of CDR3 regions. TCRdb reanalysed the multiplex PCR reads using MiXCR and keeps one entry per CDR3 protein. The repertoire holds more than 300,000 distinct CDR3 sequences, roughly 24% seen once, with approximately 30% in the top ten. Regarding time point: persistent/refractory GD, antithyroid drugs over 5 years with positive TRAb. The TCR library was prepared using RNA isolated from PBMCs. The chain joins TRBV20-1 to TRBJ2-7, with D unclear. Source: peripheral blood mononuclear cells (PBMCs), taken when the disease was refractory, from a patient treated with antithyroid drugs. The sequence derives from a woman in her thirties or forties with Graves disease. CDR3: CSARDFNYEQYF. For the CDR3, the DNA is TGCAGTGCTAGAGATTTCAACTACGAGCAGTACTTC.